This TCR beta chain was captured by sequencing in a study of cytomegalovirus exposure and HLA in healthy donors. Points from the study as a whole: Researchers had no immune exposure information except CMV serostatus available.

A remark on this clone: No antigen is known for it.

It was with 60 Vbeta and 13 Jbeta primers that the PCR ran. Generated by immunoSEQ multiplex PCR, the TCRdb table keeps only in-frame clones and is missing some. Of over 150,000 clones listed, around 80% are singletons. Donors in the study were healthy people who gave bone marrow. The receptor's source is a woman in her forties or fifties in good health and CMV-seropositive. Material: PBMCs.

CDR3 residues: CASSLWGSGTANEKLFF. The CDR3 nucleotides read TGCGCCAGCAGCTTGTGGGGATCCGGGACAGCTAATGAAAAACTGTTTTTT. The chain carries TRBV5-1 and TRBJ1-4; 7 nucleotides match TRBD1. Germline CDR1 SGHRS, CDR2 YFSETQ. This CDR3 contains 17 residues. V lost 1 base to trimming and J lost 3 bases; unmatched junction nucleotides: 9.